The subject of this entry is one TCR beta chain. Its antigen is unknown. The data are from a study of CD8+ T cells in alopecia areata. This CDR3 has 12 residues. The germline V gene encodes CDR1 WSHSY and CDR2 SAAADI. V lost 2 bases and J 1 base, leaving 2 bases between the germline ends. Indicated treatment: oral pan-JAK inhibitor, 5-10 mg twice daily. General study points: For lesional scalp, especially alopecia totalis/universalis, clonality was higher than in normal scalp.

Sequencing used cDNA as its template, made by extracting RNA and reverse transcribing it. Produced via immunoSEQ multiplex PCR; TCRdb's table is partial and in-frame only. Here the sample spans under 110,000 clones, around 60% being singletons. V usage is TRBV10-2 and J usage is TRBJ1-1; no definite D call. The specimen comprised CD8+ T cells sorted from blood, sampled between weeks 55 and 70, from a patient treated with tofacitinib. This clonotype was sampled from a human donor with alopecia areata. As DNA, the CDR3 is TGCGCCAGCAGTGAGGGGAACACTGAAGCTTTCTTT. Amino acids: CASSEGNTEAFF.